A selection of T cell receptor beta chains follows, all from one sample in a study of T-cell reconstitution after alpha-beta-depleted transplantation in children. A single record per CDR3 protein comes from TCRdb applying MiXCR to the PCR reads. The data show hundreds of thousands of distinct CDR3 sequences, 20% to 30% seen once. The sequencing here drew on PBMCs, mostly from graft donor cells, taken 360 days after TCRalphabeta/CD19-depleted stem cell transplant. The receptors here all came from a female patient aged 2-10 years who had a stem cell transplant for congenital amegakaryocytic thrombocytopenia, so the T cells may come from the graft donor. Each CDR3 is given with its conserved first and last residue. A D gene is named only where the DNA matches it firmly. Part of the rows lack a size; the others show once, few, many or a class for expanded clones.

.,TRBV20-1,.,TRBJ1-6,13,TGCAGTGCCAGGACCCAGCAGGGTTCACCCCTCCACTTT,CSARTQQGSPLHF
TRBD1,TRBV5-4,.,TRBJ2-1,15,TGTGCCAGCAGCGCCCTAGGGGGCCCCTACAATGAGCAGTTCTTC,CASSALGGPYNEQFF
TRBD2,TRBV2,.,TRBJ2-3,15,TGTGCCAGCAGTGAAAGCCTAGCGGTCACAGATACGCAGTATTTT,CASSESLAVTDTQYF
TRBD2,TRBV10-3,few,TRBJ2-1,13,TGTGCCATCACTAGCGGGGGGGCAGGGGAGCAGTTCTTC,CAITSGGAGEQFF
.,TRBV4-1,once,TRBJ1-3,14,TGCGCCAGCAGCCACGAGATGAGGGGAAACACCATATATTTT,CASSHEMRGNTIYF
TRBD2,TRBV5-1,few,TRBJ2-7,15,TGCGCCAGCAGCTTGGTTCTAGCGGGGGCCTACGAGCAGTACTTC,CASSLVLAGAYEQYF
.,TRBV12-3/TRBV12-4,few,TRBJ2-2,13,TGTGCCAGCAGTTTGATGAGCACCGGGGAGCTGTTTTTT,CASSLMSTGELFF
.,TRBV7-7,few,TRBJ2-3,15,TGTGCCAGCAGCTTAGGGACAACAAGCACAGATACGCAGTATTTT,CASSLGTTSTDTQYF
TRBD1,TRBV28,few,TRBJ2-7,13,TGTGCCAGCCAGGACAGGGGGCTGTACGAGCAGTACTTC,CASQDRGLYEQYF
TRBD1,TRBV15,few,TRBJ1-5,15,TGTGCCACCAGCAGGGCCAGGGGGTCGGGTCAGCCCCAGCATTTT,CATSRARGSGQPQHF
.,TRBV7-9,few,TRBJ2-1,12,TGTGCCAGCAGCTTAAGTGGTAATTCGTGGTTCTTC,CASSLSGNSWFF
.,TRBV7-2,few,TRBJ1-2,13,TGTGCCAGCAGCCCGCGATACTCCTATGGCTACACCTTC,CASSPRYSYGYTF
.,TRBV4-2,many,TRBJ2-1,16,TGTGCCAGCAGCCAAGAATTGGGGGGCTCCTACAATGAGCAGTTCTTC,CASSQELGGSYNEQFF
.,TRBV12-3/TRBV12-4,.,TRBJ2-4,12,TGTGCCAGCAGTTCAGGGAAACTCCATCAGTACTTC,CASSSGKLHQYF
TRBD1,TRBV7-2,.,TRBJ2-5,14,TGTGCCAGCAGCAGCCTGACAGGGTTAGAGACCCAGTACTTC,CASSSLTGLETQYF
.,TRBV6-1,few,TRBJ2-7,14,TGTGCCAGCAGCCCCGAGCTAGCTGTTGGCGAGCAGTACTTC,CASSPELAVGEQYF
.,TRBV24-1,.,TRBJ2-1,14,TGTGCCACCAGTGATTTGATCGGCTACAATGAGCAGTTCTTC,CATSDLIGYNEQFF
.,TRBV12-3/TRBV12-4,.,TRBJ2-3,16,TGTGCCAGCAGTCTCCTAAGCGGTCCAGGCACAGATACGCAGTATTTT,CASSLLSGPGTDTQYF
.,TRBV4-1,many,TRBJ1-5,15,TGCGCCAGCAGCCAAACGGACATTAGCAATCAGCCCCAGCATTTT,CASSQTDISNQPQHF
.,TRBV13,.,TRBJ2-4,12,TGTGCCAGCAGCGAGGGAAGACAGGAGGGGTACTTC,CASSEGRQEGYF
.,TRBV12-3/TRBV12-4,few,TRBJ2-3,14,TGTGCCAGCAGTTTGCGAGCGTACCCAGATACGCAGTATTTT,CASSLRAYPDTQYF
.,TRBV29-1,once,TRBJ2-3,13,TGCAGCGCCGCTACTAAACACACAGATACGCAGTATTTT,CSAATKHTDTQYF
.,TRBV5-1,.,TRBJ2-3,14,TGCGCCAGCAGCTTACAGGTGTTCACAGATACGCAGTATTTT,CASSLQVFTDTQYF
TRBD2,TRBV29-1,.,TRBJ2-5,15,TGCAGCGTTCGGTCCGAGACTAGCACTTGGGAGACCCAGTACTTC,CSVRSETSTWETQYF
TRBD2,TRBV4-2,few,TRBJ2-1,17,TGTGCCAGCAGCCAAGACCCGACTAGCGGACACTACAATGAGCAGTTCTTC,CASSQDPTSGHYNEQFF
.,TRBV7-8,.,TRBJ1-4,17,TGTGCCAGCACACCATCAAGGGTATTGGCAACTAATGAAAAACTGTTTTTT,CASTPSRVLATNEKLFF
.,TRBV29-1,few,TRBJ1-1,12,TGCAGCGCTGGGCCATTGTCAGATTCCGCTTTCTTT,CSAGPLSDSAFF
.,TRBV10-3,few,TRBJ1-6,14,TGTGCCATCAGCGCCGAGGGGGTTCGTTCACCCCTCCACTTT,CAISAEGVRSPLHF
.,TRBV3-1,many,TRBJ2-1,13,TGTGCCAGCAGCCAAGGGCTGTACAATGAGCAGTTCTTC,CASSQGLYNEQFF
.,TRBV11-3,many,TRBJ2-5,13,TGTGCCAGCAGCTTCTCCGGAGGGGAGACCCAGTACTTC,CASSFSGGETQYF
.,TRBV4-2,.,TRBJ1-1,14,TGTGCCAGCAGCCAAGAATACCTGGCAAGTCAAGCTTTCTTT,CASSQEYLASQAFF
.,TRBV5-1,.,TRBJ2-2,14,TGCGCCAGCAGCTTGGGGTCGGATACCGGGGAGCTGTTTTTT,CASSLGSDTGELFF
.,TRBV24-1,few,TRBJ2-3,14,TGTGCCACCAGTGATTTGACAGACACAGATACGCAGTATTTT,CATSDLTDTDTQYF
.,TRBV27,.,TRBJ2-7,15,TGTGCCAGCAGAGCCCAGGGGATTACTCCCTACGAGCAGTACTTC,CASRAQGITPYEQYF
.,TRBV6-2/TRBV6-3,.,TRBJ2-3,11,TGTGCCACCCGAAGGACAGATACGCAGTATTTT,CATRRTDTQYF
.,TRBV3-1,.,TRBJ2-7,15,TGTGCCAGCAGCCAAGATCGGGCCTTCGACTACGAGCAGTACTTC,CASSQDRAFDYEQYF
.,TRBV20-1,.,TRBJ2-2,14,TGCAGTGTGATGATGCGGGTTCACACCGGGGAGCTGTTTTTT,CSVMMRVHTGELFF
.,TRBV4-1,.,TRBJ2-1,15,TGCGCCAGCAGACCCCGAGGGGACGAATACAATGAGCAGTTCTTC,CASRPRGDEYNEQFF
.,TRBV12-3/TRBV12-4,few,TRBJ1-4,13,TGTGCCAGCAGTTTGTCGGGGACCTACCCCATATTATTT,CASSLSGTYPILF
.,TRBV3-1,.,TRBJ2-2,15,TGTGCCAGCAGCCAACGGGGCTCGAACACCGGGGAGCTGTTTTTT,CASSQRGSNTGELFF
TRBD2,TRBV4-1,few,TRBJ2-3,15,TGCGCCAGCAGCCAAGAGACTAGCTACACAGATACGCAGTATTTT,CASSQETSYTDTQYF
.,TRBV5-1,.,TRBJ1-2,11,TGCGCCAGCAGCTTGGGGACCGAGGCAACTTTC,CASSLGTEATF
.,TRBV12-3/TRBV12-4,.,TRBJ2-3,15,TGTGCCAGCAGTTTACTGGCGGTGAGCACAGATACGCAGTATTTT,CASSLLAVSTDTQYF
TRBD1,TRBV5-1,many,TRBJ1-3,15,TGCGCCAGCAGCCGTCAACAGGGGAATGGAAACACCATATATTTT,CASSRQQGNGNTIYF
.,TRBV2,many,TRBJ2-1,16,TGTGCCAGCAGTGAAAGAGGAGCGGCAAACAACAATGAGCAGTTCTTC,CASSERGAANNNEQFF
.,TRBV3-1,.,TRBJ1-4,16,TGTGCCAGCAGCCAAGCGGGGTTTTCAACTAATGAAAAACTGTTTTTT,CASSQAGFSTNEKLFF
.,TRBV10-3,few,TRBJ1-2,14,TGTGCCATCAGTGTCTCAGGGGAGATATATGGCTACACCTTC,CAISVSGEIYGYTF
.,TRBV28,.,TRBJ1-4,12,TGTGCCAGCAGGACAGGAAATGAAAAACTGTTTTTT,CASRTGNEKLFF
.,TRBV7-9,.,TRBJ2-1,16,TGTGCCAGCAGCTCCGAACCAGGGAAGATGCGAGATGAGCAGTTCTTC,CASSSEPGKMRDEQFF
TRBD2,TRBV2,few,TRBJ2-1,15,TGTGCCAGCATGTTGACCCGGGGGGGCTACAATGAGCAGTTCTTC,CASMLTRGGYNEQFF